This is a list of T cell receptor beta chains from one sample in a study of CD8 T cells in Susac syndrome. TCRdb reprocessed the immunoSEQ multiplex PCR reads via MiXCR and lists one record per CDR3 protein. Of 50,000 to 55,000 distinct CDR3 sequences in the sample, more than 85% were seen once. The source material was CD8+ T cells from PBMCs. These receptors were collected from a human donor with Susac syndrome. Each CDR3 is given with its conserved first and last residue. The D gene is left open where the match is weak. Not all rows give a size; the values are once, few, many and, for expanded clones, a class.

CDR3 length	J gene	clone size	D gene	V gene	CDR3 protein	CDR3 DNA
14	TRBJ2-3	.	.	TRBV4-1	CASSQDRGTDTQYF	TGCGCCAGCAGCCAAGATCGGGGAACAGATACGCAGTATTTT
14	TRBJ2-3	once	.	TRBV30	CAWSVPGGTDTQYF	TGTGCCTGGAGTGTACCAGGGGGGACAGATACGCAGTATTTT
16	TRBJ1-2	.	.	TRBV28	CASSLRLASGHYGYTF	TGTGCCAGCAGTTTAAGACTCGCCTCGGGACACTATGGCTACACCTTC
11	TRBJ2-1	.	.	TRBV20-1	CSAQWTTEQFF	TGCAGTGCCCAGTGGACTACTGAGCAGTTCTTC
13	TRBJ1-2	.	.	TRBV18	CASSHSANYGYTF	TGTGCCAGCTCGCACAGCGCTAACTATGGCTACACCTTC
12	TRBJ1-1	.	.	TRBV7-9	CASSLARGEAFF	TGTGCCAGCAGCTTAGCGCGGGGTGAAGCTTTCTTT
14	TRBJ2-2	.	.	TRBV2	CASSSQGSTGELFF	TGTGCCAGCTCGTCGCAGGGTTCCACCGGGGAGCTGTTTTTT
12	TRBJ2-7	.	.	TRBV11-2	CASTSMYHEQYF	TGTGCCAGCACCAGCATGTATCACGAGCAGTACTTC
14	TRBJ2-6	.	.	TRBV29-1	CSVEGPNGANVLTF	TGCAGCGTTGAAGGACCGAATGGGGCCAACGTCCTGACTTTC
15	TRBJ2-3	.	.	TRBV30	CAWSPGTSSTDTQYF	TGTGCCTGGAGTCCAGGGACTTCAAGCACAGATACGCAGTATTTT
16	TRBJ2-3	.	TRBD2	TRBV3-1	CASSQPLAEGTDTQYF	TGTGCCAGCAGCCAGCCACTAGCGGAGGGCACAGATACGCAGTATTTT
15	TRBJ1-5	.	.	TRBV6-1	CASSEARNSNQPQHF	TGTGCCAGCAGTGAAGCCCGGAATAGCAATCAGCCCCAGCATTTT
11	TRBJ2-1	.	.	TRBV20-1	CSASRDNEQFF	TGCAGTGCTAGTCGAGACAATGAGCAGTTCTTC
16	TRBJ1-2	.	.	TRBV7-8	CASSFAAAGSNYGYTF	TGTGCCAGCAGCTTCGCGGCGGCCGGATCTAACTATGGCTACACCTTC
15	TRBJ2-1	.	TRBD1	TRBV13	CASSLVGQGASEQFF	TGTGCCAGCAGCTTAGTCGGACAGGGGGCCAGTGAGCAGTTCTTC
12	TRBJ1-1	.	.	TRBV2	CASSDQGTEAFF	TGTGCCAGCAGTGATCAGGGAACTGAAGCTTTCTTT
15	TRBJ1-2	.	TRBD1	TRBV5-6	CASSPGTAKNYGYTF	TGTGCCAGCAGCCCCGGGACAGCAAAGAACTATGGCTACACCTTC
18	TRBJ1-6	.	.	TRBV4-2	CASSHREGGTLYNSPLHF	TGTGCCAGCAGCCATCGAGAGGGAGGGACCCTCTATAATTCACCCCTCCACTTT
13	TRBJ2-1	.	.	TRBV6-5	CASSPYATYEQFF	TGTGCCAGCAGTCCCTATGCTACGTATGAGCAGTTCTTC
14	TRBJ2-7	.	TRBD1	TRBV5-6	CASLVRDRDNEQYF	TGTGCCAGCCTGGTTCGTGACAGGGACAACGAGCAGTACTTC
11	TRBJ2-7	.	.	TRBV12-3/TRBV12-4	CASSYLYEQYF	TGTGCCAGCAGTTATCTCTACGAGCAGTACTTC
14	TRBJ2-7	.	TRBD1	TRBV9	CASSPPDRNYEQYF	TGTGCCAGCAGCCCACCGGACAGGAACTACGAGCAGTACTTC
11	TRBJ2-5	.	.	TRBV12-3/TRBV12-4	CASSFGHQQYF	TGTGCCAGCAGTTTCGGGCACCAGCAGTACTTC
16	TRBJ1-5	.	.	TRBV2	CASRGDGLYSNQPQHF	TGTGCCAGCAGGGGGGACGGCCTTTATAGCAATCAGCCCCAGCATTTT
16	TRBJ1-1	.	TRBD1	TRBV30	CAWSDGQGWSNTEAFF	TGTGCCTGGAGTGATGGACAGGGGTGGTCGAACACTGAAGCTTTCTTT
12	TRBJ2-5	.	.	TRBV9	CASSVRDETQYF	TGTGCCAGCAGCGTCCGAGACGAGACCCAGTACTTC
16	TRBJ1-5	.	TRBD1	TRBV3-1	CASSPRDRGHGQPQHF	TGTGCCAGCAGCCCCCGGGACAGGGGGCATGGACAGCCCCAGCATTTT
16	TRBJ1-6	.	.	TRBV20-1	CSARNRRSSYNSPLHF	TGCAGTGCTAGAAACAGGAGGAGCTCCTATAATTCACCCCTCCACTTT
15	TRBJ2-7	once	TRBD1	TRBV6-5	CASSYDRVLSYEQYF	TGTGCCAGCAGTTACGACAGGGTTCTCTCCTACGAGCAGTACTTC
13	TRBJ1-5	.	.	TRBV7-2	CASSLTVNQPQHF	TGTGCCAGCAGCTTGACGGTCAATCAGCCCCAGCATTTT
14	TRBJ1-2	.	TRBD1	TRBV12-3/TRBV12-4	CASRHGQEYYGYTF	TGTGCCAGCAGACACGGACAGGAATACTATGGCTACACCTTC
13	TRBJ1-2	.	.	TRBV12-5	CASGLTSVSGYTF	TGTGCTAGTGGCTTAACGTCGGTGTCGGGCTACACCTTC
15	TRBJ1-5	.	.	TRBV13	CASSLRGQNNRPQHF	TGTGCCAGCAGCCTTAGGGGCCAGAACAATCGGCCCCAGCATTTT
13	TRBJ2-1	.	.	TRBV2	CASSAAYYNEQFF	TGTGCCAGCAGTGCGGCTTACTACAATGAGCAGTTCTTC
14	TRBJ2-2	.	TRBD1	TRBV12-3/TRBV12-4	CASTITGAGGELFF	TGTGCCAGCACTATTACAGGGGCGGGCGGGGAGCTGTTTTTT
14	TRBJ2-7	.	.	TRBV5-4	CASSPFLGNYEQYF	TGTGCCAGCAGCCCCTTCCTGGGGAACTACGAGCAGTACTTC
14	TRBJ1-2	.	TRBD1	TRBV5-4	CASSFHGTGMGYTF	TGTGCCAGCAGCTTCCACGGGACAGGGATGGGCTACACCTTC
13	TRBJ1-1	.	.	TRBV2	CASGGLWGTEAFF	TGTGCCAGCGGGGGGCTATGGGGCACTGAAGCTTTCTTT
12	TRBJ2-7	.	.	TRBV20-1	CSARDLGYEQYF	TGCAGTGCTAGAGATCTGGGCTACGAGCAGTACTTC
15	TRBJ2-1	.	.	TRBV29-1	CSAPGPGVGGNEQFF	TGCAGCGCTCCAGGGCCGGGTGTGGGTGGTAATGAGCAGTTCTTC
13	TRBJ2-7	.	TRBD2	TRBV20-1	CSARVAGYYEQYF	TGCAGTGCTAGGGTAGCGGGGTACTACGAGCAGTACTTC
13	TRBJ1-5	.	.	TRBV13	CASSLEATAPQHF	TGTGCCAGCAGCTTAGAGGCCACAGCTCCCCAGCATTTT
15	TRBJ2-4	.	.	TRBV18	CASSPRGLAKNIQYF	TGTGCCAGCTCACCAAGGGGACTAGCCAAAAACATTCAGTACTTC
19	TRBJ2-3	.	.	TRBV6-1	CASSTRWGALRGRSDTQYF	TGTGCCAGCAGTACCCGTTGGGGGGCGTTGAGGGGGCGGTCAGATACGCAGTATTTT
13	TRBJ2-7	.	.	TRBV20-1	CSAKRADSYEQYF	TGCAGTGCCAAGAGGGCCGACTCCTACGAGCAGTACTTC
13	TRBJ2-1	once	.	TRBV2	CARNTSWHNEQFF	TGTGCCAGAAACACGAGCTGGCACAATGAGCAGTTCTTC
15	TRBJ2-3	.	.	TRBV4-1	CASSQVTASTDTQYF	TGCGCCAGCAGCCAAGTCACGGCGAGCACAGATACGCAGTATTTT
13	TRBJ2-1	.	TRBD2	TRBV4-3	CASSQASGGLQFF	TGCGCCAGCAGCCAAGCTAGCGGGGGACTGCAGTTCTTC
13	TRBJ2-2	.	.	TRBV29-1	CSLGLPNTGELFF	TGCAGCCTGGGTCTCCCAAACACCGGGGAGCTGTTTTTT
16	TRBJ2-3	.	.	TRBV14	CASSPEQLFFWEEQYF	TGTGCCAGCAGCCCTGAGCAGCTATTTTTCTGGGAGGAGCAGTATTTT
12	TRBJ2-1	.	.	TRBV29-1	CSVETPYNEQFF	TGCAGCGTTGAAACACCCTACAATGAGCAGTTCTTC
14	TRBJ2-7	.	TRBD1	TRBV15	CATSSEQGYYEQYF	TGTGCCACCAGCAGCGAACAGGGGTACTACGAGCAGTACTTC
11	TRBJ1-2	.	.	TRBV29-1	CSVWWEYGYTF	TGCAGCGTTTGGTGGGAATATGGCTACACCTTC
14	TRBJ1-4	.	.	TRBV3-1	CASSNGATNEKLFF	TGTGCCAGCAGTAACGGGGCAACTAATGAAAAACTGTTTTTT
15	TRBJ1-2	.	TRBD1	TRBV7-2	CASSLGWTGPYGYTF	TGTGCCAGCAGCTTAGGGTGGACAGGGCCCTATGGCTACACCTTC